The 18 T cell receptor beta chains below all came from one sample that was sequenced in a study of CD8 T cells in ankylosing spondylitis. No cognate antigen is known for these TCRs. TCRdb processed the 5' RACE reads anew with MiXCR; each CDR3 protein has one entry. This sample has approximately 540,000 distinct CDR3 sequences; 12% occur once, and the top ten carry 6.8%. Findings and caveats of the study: A TCR beta motif of under 10 highly homologous variants seemed to mark ankylosing spondylitis blood.

Input material: blood, either unsorted or a sorted T cell fraction (not recorded which). The receptors come from a male donor with ankylosing spondylitis.

This clonotype was counted many times. The CDR3 DNA sequence: TGTGCCACTAGGTCTCCCGGAACCGGGGAGCTGTTTTTT. Protein sequence: CATRSPGTGELFF. The chain joins TRBV15 to TRBJ2-2; D unclear. V gave up 9 bases and J gave up 5 bases, with 13 bases separating them. CDR3 length equals 13 residues. Looked up from germline, CDR1 is LNHNV and CDR2 is YYDKDF (reference sequence).

This chain connects TRBV7-6 to TRBJ2-3; no clear D gene. Looked up from germline, CDR1 is SGHVS and CDR2 is FNYEAQ. Trimming left V 3 bases short and J 6 bases short, with 7 bases between. This CDR3 is 12 amino acids long. CDR3 in DNA: TGTGCCAGCAGCTTTCTGCGGGATACGCAGTATTTT. Translation: CASSFLRDTQYF.

The J gene is TRBJ1-2, the V gene TRBV5-1; 9 nucleotides agree with TRBD1. The CDR3 totals 15 residues. V shed 0 bases and J 6 bases; nucleotides not matched to a gene: 6. The V gene's germline CDR1 is SGHRS and CDR2 YFSETQ. The CDR3 sequence: CASSLGQGGQDGYTF. The CDR3 region has the DNA TGCGCCAGCAGCTTGGGACAGGGGGGACAGGATGGCTACACCTTC.

The V call is TRBV6-1, the J call TRBJ1-1; weak D call: TRBD1 (5 bases). The germline CDR1 and CDR2 sequences are MNHNS and SASEGT. The ends were cut back, 8 bases at V and 1 base at J, with 14 bases in the middle. The CDR3 consists of 14 residues. The CDR3 sequence is CASALGEENTEAFF. In DNA form, the CDR3 reads TGTGCCAGCGCCCTAGGGGAGGAGAACACTGAAGCTTTCTTT.

This clonotype was seen a few times. The chain is built from TRBV4-1 and TRBJ2-7, with 13 positions matching TRBD2. CDR1 is MGHRA, CDR2 YSYEKL, per germline. The CDR3 length is 16 residues. J lost 5 bases, V lost 0 bases, and 4 bases had no gene match. The CDR3 protein is CASSQEGLAGVDEQYV. The CDR3 DNA reads as TGCGCCAGCAGCCAAGAAGGACTAGCGGGAGTAGACGAGCAGTACGTC.

This clonotype was detected a few times. The chain couples TRBV5-1 to TRBJ2-5; possibly TRBD1 for D (6 bases). Looked up from germline, CDR1 is SGHRS and CDR2 is YFSETQ. V gave up 3 bases and J gave up 1 base, with 16 bases separating them. The CDR3 totals 16 residues. The CDR3: CASSSPPDSPQETQYF. CDR3 bases: TGCGCCAGCAGCTCACCGCCGGACAGCCCCCAAGAGACCCAGTACTTC.

The chain links TRBV5-1 to TRBJ2-3; D may correspond to TRBD1 or TRBD2 (5 bases each). Trimming took 3 bases from V and 6 from J, leaving 14 bases between them. This CDR3 comprises 14 residues. Per the germline V gene, CDR1 is SGHRS and CDR2 is YFSETQ. The CDR3 loop reads CASSSGPLGDTQYF. The CDR3, as DNA: TGCGCCAGCAGCTCGGGACCACTCGGGGATACGCAGTATTTT.

This clonotype was seen more than once but under ten times. V and J are TRBV9 and TRBJ2-5; a weak D match, TRBD2 (6 bases). V lost 7 bases to trimming and J lost 4 bases, with 11 bases between them. This CDR3 contains 12 residues. The germline CDR1 and CDR2 sequences are SGDLS and YYNGEE. The CDR3 DNA follows: TGTGCCAGCGGAGGAGCGGGAGAGACCCAGTACTTC. Translating gives CASGGAGETQYF.

The J gene is TRBJ1-5, the V gene TRBV30, with D possibly TRBD1 on 5 matching bases. Germline V gene lookup returns CDR1 GTSNPN and CDR2 SVGIG (reference sequence). The CDR3 sequence is 13 residues long. V was pared by 5 bases and J by 0 bases, with 8 bases between. CDR3 amino acids: CAWGGDSNQPQHF. CDR3 nucleotides: TGTGCCTGGGGGGGGGATAGCAATCAGCCCCAGCATTTT.

The J gene is TRBJ1-5, the V gene TRBV12-3 or TRBV12-4; TRBD1 agrees at 10 bases. The length of the CDR3 is 16 residues. With V trimmed by 5 bases and J by 4 bases, 8 bases remained unmatched. The CDR3 region is CASSTKGQGLNQPQHF. In DNA form, the CDR3 reads TGTGCCAGCAGTACAAAGGGACAGGGGTTAAATCAGCCCCAGCATTTT.

CDR3 amino acids: CSVRWGRDPYEQYF. As DNA, the CDR3 is TGCAGCGTCCGTTGGGGCAGAGATCCCTACGAGCAGTACTTC. The V call is TRBV29-1, the J call TRBJ2-7; tentatively, D is TRBD1 (5 bases). With 6 bases removed from V and 2 bases from J, the gap between germline ends came to 17 bases. Germline assignment: CDR1 SQVTM and CDR2 ANQGSEA. There are 14 residues in the CDR3.

The rearrangement uses TRBV7-9 and TRBJ2-5, with D perhaps being TRBD1 or TRBD2 (5 bases each). The CDR3 has 16 residues. With 4 bases removed from V and 4 bases from J, the gap between germline ends came to 19 bases. Germline V CDR1 and CDR2: SEHNR, FQNEAQ (reference sequence). The CDR3 DNA is TGTGCCAGCAGCTCCCTCGGGACGGTTAGGGCAGAGACCCAGTACTTC. Protein product: CASSSLGTVRAETQYF.

Only a few counts were recorded for this clonotype. The chain links TRBV6-1 to TRBJ2-1, with 10 nucleotides matching TRBD1. With 6 bases clipped from V and 12 bases from J, the junction kept 8 bases outside the gene matches. The germline V gene has CDR1 MNHNS and CDR2 SASEGT. CDR3 length equals 13 residues. Here the CDR3 reads CASSPGQGYLQFF. The CDR3 DNA follows: TGTGCCAGCAGCCCGGGACAGGGGTATTTGCAGTTCTTC.

This chain links TRBV6-7 with TRBJ2-3; D could derive from TRBD1 or TRBD2 (5 bases each). TRBV6-7 is classed as an ORF, of uncertain function. The CDR3 loop spans 14 amino acids. Deletions cut 8 bases from V and 8 bases from J, with 20 bases between. The DNA for the CDR3 is TGTGCCAGCCGCTTACAAAGGGACCCCATTACGCAGTATTTT. Translating it yields CASRLQRDPITQYF.

The gene calls are TRBV7-9 and TRBJ2-1; 9 positions agree with TRBD2. V lost 5 bases and J lost 14; bases outside the gene matches: 10. CDR1 and CDR2 from the germline V gene are SEHNR and FQNEAQ (reference sequence). The CDR3 loop spans 13 amino acids. CDR3 in amino acids: CASSTGTSSMEFF. The CDR3 nucleotides read TGTGCCAGCAGCACCGGGACTAGCAGTATGGAGTTCTTC.

This clonotype was seen more than once but under ten times. In DNA form, the CDR3 reads TGTGCCAGCAGTGAATTGAATTTTTATGGCTACACCTTC. Translation: CASSELNFYGYTF. The chain uses TRBV25-1 and TRBJ1-2; unclear D gene. Germline-derived CDR1 and CDR2 are MGHDK and SYGVNS. Trimming left V 1 base short and J 5 bases short, with 8 bases between. The CDR3 contains 13 residues.

The chain links TRBV20-1 to TRBJ2-3; D not resolved. Trimming shortened V by 3 bases and J by 1 base, and 8 bases separated the two germline ends. This CDR3 has 13 amino acids. The germline V gene encodes CDR1 DFQATT and CDR2 SNEGSKA (reference sequence). The DNA of the CDR3 is TGCAGTGCTAGTCGGGCCGGCACAGATACGCAGTATTTT. Encoded protein: CSASRAGTDTQYF.

This clonotype has ten or more counts. J is TRBJ1-1 and V is TRBV7-9; TRBD1 matches 8 bases. The germline gives CDR1 SEHNR, CDR2 FQNEAQ (reference sequence). The CDR3 runs to 16 residues. With 1 base clipped from V and 5 bases from J, the junction kept 9 bases outside the gene matches. The CDR3 is CASSLGQGPGDTEAFF. The CDR3 DNA sequence: TGTGCCAGCAGCTTAGGACAGGGGCCAGGGGATACTGAAGCTTTCTTT. The full variable domain, completed using reference TRBV7-9 and TRBJ1-1, is DTGVSQNPRHKITKRGQNVTFRCDPISEHNRLYWYRQTLGQGPEFLTYFQNEAQLEKSRLLSDRFSAERPKGSFSTLEIQRTEQGDSAMYLCASSLGQGPGDTEAFFGQGTRLTVV.